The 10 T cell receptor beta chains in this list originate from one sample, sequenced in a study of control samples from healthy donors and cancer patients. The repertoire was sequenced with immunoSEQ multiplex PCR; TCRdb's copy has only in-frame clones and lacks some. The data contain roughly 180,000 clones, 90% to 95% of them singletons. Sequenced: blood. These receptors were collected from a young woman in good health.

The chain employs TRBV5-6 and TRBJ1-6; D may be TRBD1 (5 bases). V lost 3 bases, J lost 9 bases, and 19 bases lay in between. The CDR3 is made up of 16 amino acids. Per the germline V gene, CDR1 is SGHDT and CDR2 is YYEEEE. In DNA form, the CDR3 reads TGTGCCAGCAGCTCCGCCCTGGGCAGGGCTGGTTCACCCCTCCACTTT. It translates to CASSSALGRAGSPLHF.

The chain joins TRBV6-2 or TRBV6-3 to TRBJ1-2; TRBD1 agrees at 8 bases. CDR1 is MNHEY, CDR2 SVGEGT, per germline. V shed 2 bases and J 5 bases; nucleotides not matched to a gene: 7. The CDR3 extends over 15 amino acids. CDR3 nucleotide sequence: TGTGCCAGCAGTTACGGCGGGACAGGAGCTTATGGCTACACCTTC. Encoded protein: CASSYGGTGAYGYTF.

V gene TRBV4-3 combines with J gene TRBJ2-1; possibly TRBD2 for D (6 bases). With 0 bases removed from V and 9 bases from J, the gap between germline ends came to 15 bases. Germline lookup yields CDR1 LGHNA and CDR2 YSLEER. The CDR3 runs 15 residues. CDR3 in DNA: TGCGCCAGCAGCCAAGATTTAGCTAGCGATATTGAGCAGTTCTTC. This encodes CASSQDLASDIEQFF.

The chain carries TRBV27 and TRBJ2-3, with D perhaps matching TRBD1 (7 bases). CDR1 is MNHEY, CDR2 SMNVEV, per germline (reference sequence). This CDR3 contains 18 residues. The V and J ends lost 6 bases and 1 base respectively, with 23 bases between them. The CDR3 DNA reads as TGTGCCAGCAGCCCCGGGGGTAAATACAGGGGTGGCACAGATACGCAGTATTTT. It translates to CASSPGGKYRGGTDTQYF.

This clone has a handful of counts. This chain's CDR3 is CASSEGQISNQPQHF. In nucleotides, the CDR3 is TGCGCCAGCAGTGAGGGACAGATTAGCAATCAGCCCCAGCATTTT. This rearrangement joins TRBV10-1 to TRBJ1-5; D may be TRBD1 (6 bases). CDR3 size: 15 residues. V was shortened by 2 bases and J by 0 bases, with 8 bases between the two germline ends. The germline V gene encodes CDR1 WNHNN and CDR2 SYGVQD (reference sequence).

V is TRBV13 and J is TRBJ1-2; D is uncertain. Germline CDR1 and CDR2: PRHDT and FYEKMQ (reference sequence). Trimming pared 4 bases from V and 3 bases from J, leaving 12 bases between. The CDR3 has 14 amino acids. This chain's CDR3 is CASSYGPSHYGYTF. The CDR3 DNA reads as TGTGCCAGCAGCTACGGACCCTCTCACTATGGCTACACCTTC.

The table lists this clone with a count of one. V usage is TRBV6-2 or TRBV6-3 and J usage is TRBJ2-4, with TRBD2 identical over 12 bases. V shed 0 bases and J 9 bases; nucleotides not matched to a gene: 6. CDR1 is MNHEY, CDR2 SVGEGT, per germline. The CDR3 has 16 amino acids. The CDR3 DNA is TGTGCCAGCAGTTACTCTGAACTAGCGGGAGGTGCCATTCAGTACTTC. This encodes CASSYSELAGGAIQYF.

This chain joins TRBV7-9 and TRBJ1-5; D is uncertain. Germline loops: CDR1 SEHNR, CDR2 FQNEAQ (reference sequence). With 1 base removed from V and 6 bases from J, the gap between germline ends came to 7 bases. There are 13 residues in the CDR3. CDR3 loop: CASSLGGSQPQHF. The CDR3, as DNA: TGTGCCAGCAGCTTAGGTGGAAGTCAGCCCCAGCATTTT.

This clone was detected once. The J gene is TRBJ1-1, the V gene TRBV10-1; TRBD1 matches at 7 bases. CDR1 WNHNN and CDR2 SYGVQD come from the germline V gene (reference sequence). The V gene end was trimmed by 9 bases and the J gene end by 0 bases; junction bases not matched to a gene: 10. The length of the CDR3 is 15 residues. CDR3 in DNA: TGCGCCAGTCGAGACAGGGTACCCATGAACACTGAAGCTTTCTTT. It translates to CASRDRVPMNTEAFF.

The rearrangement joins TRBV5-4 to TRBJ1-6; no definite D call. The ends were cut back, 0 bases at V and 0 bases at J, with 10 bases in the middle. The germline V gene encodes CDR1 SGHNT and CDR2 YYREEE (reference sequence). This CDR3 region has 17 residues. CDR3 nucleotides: TGTGCCAGCAGCTTGGACCCCCCCGGCTCCTATAATTCACCCCTCCACTTT. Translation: CASSLDPPGSYNSPLHF.